This TCR beta chain was recorded in a study of patients and donors after allogeneic stem cell transplantation (TCRdb year 2020). The CDR3 runs 13 amino acids, cysteine and phenylalanine included. Only the CDR3 DNA is retained, 39 bases long and in frame from the first base. Trimming removed 3 bases from V and 8 bases from J; the gene matches leave 5 bases unexplained. As encoded in the germline V gene (reference sequence), CDR1 is SGHNT while CDR2 is YYREEE. Points on this clonotype: Its antigen target is currently unknown. Base-call qualities are not available, and no considerably larger clone is one nucleotide away.

Library preparation employed RT-PCR. Sequencing took place on a NextSeq 550. TCRdb itself trimmed the public reads at Q25 with fastp, ran MiXCR and retained productive beta chains. Identical CDR3 protein sequences are pooled into one entry, listed with their most common genes and DNA. The sample contains about a million distinct CDR3 sequences, about 20% of them found a single time. The top ten clones comprise around 6% of the sample. The sequence derives from a human donor who was either an allogeneic HSCT recipient or a stem cell or donor lymphocyte infusion donor (not recorded which). It is not recorded whose cells these are; they may come from a transplant donor. Rearrangement joined TRBV5-4 to TRBJ2-3; TRBD2 matches 8 bases in the middle. The sequenced material came from blood, either unsorted or a sorted T cell fraction (not recorded which). The CDR3 protein: CASSWSGGRTQYF. The sequence in DNA is TGTGCCAGCAGCTGGTCGGGGGGGCGTACGCAGTATTTT. Outside the CDR3, residues come from the reference TRBV5-4 and TRBJ2-3 proteins, so the full variable domain is: ETGVTQSPTHLIKTRGQQVTLRCSSQSGHNTVSWYQQALGQGPQFIFQYYREEENGRGNFPPRFSGLQFPNYSSELNVNALELDDSALYLCASSWSGGRTQYFGPGTRLTVL.